This T cell receptor (beta chain) was obtained from a study of CD8 T cells in ankylosing spondylitis (dated by TCRdb to 2017 to 2019). About the full investigation: T cell receptor beta repertoires were profiled in healthy donors and ankylosing spondylitis patients so that disease-linked TCR variants could be found. The full study cohort comprised 25 or so ankylosing spondylitis patients and 110 or so healthy donors. Peripheral blood was sampled, and synovial fluid was additionally collected from ankylosing spondylitis patients.

The data were produced on an Illumina HiSeq 2500. Quantitative 5'-RACE with molecular barcodes was the method used to prepare the TCR beta libraries. The authors' analysis ran thus. To identify disease-linked TCR variants, a new computational method was used, one built on a probabilistic model of VDJ rearrangement. TCRdb reworked the public reads: Q25 trimming with fastp, MiXCR clone assembly, productive beta chains retained. Identical CDR3 proteins give one entry, which carries the most common genes and DNA. V and J calls and clone size were set by TCRdb, not the authors. For this sample the table gives about 130,000 distinct CDR3 sequences, of which around 9.3% were detected only once. Roughly 3.4% of the sample comes from the top ten. At the junction V is shortened by 9 bases and J by 8 bases; bases outside the gene matches: 13. The germline V gene supplies CDR1 SGHRS and CDR2 YFSETQ. The CDR3 runs 13 amino acids, cysteine and phenylalanine included. Only CDR3 DNA is held: 39 bases, read in frame from base 1.

This clonotype has more than one count but fewer than ten. Its target antigen remains unknown. No clone much larger than this one lies a single base away; base qualities are absent. Study-wide findings and limitations: Blood from ankylosing spondylitis patients appeared to be characterized by a TCR beta motif made up of under ten highly homologous amino acid variants. In peripheral blood, the disease-linked clones were found at relatively low frequencies and had a CD8+ phenotype. Some TCR beta motif variants had previously been reported in synovial fluid and blood of reactive arthritis patients, which suggested common disease-initiation mechanisms. Significant enrichment of the disease-linked clones was reported in matched synovial fluid samples from ankylosing spondylitis patients.

The chain is made from TRBV5-1 and TRBJ1-2; 7 junctional bases match TRBD1. Material for sequencing was blood, either unsorted or a sorted T cell fraction (not recorded which). The sequence was collected from a male donor with ankylosing spondylitis or in good health (not recorded which). The base sequence is TGCGCCACCGGGACAGACGCAGGCATCGGCTACACCTTC. This codes for CATGTDAGIGYTF.